This T cell receptor (beta chain) was profiled in a study of blood T cell repertoires in COVID-19. Study-level background: PBMCs, B-cell-depleted T cells, or T cells provided the cDNA or gDNA that made up the material.

Measured with immunoSEQ multiplex PCR; TCRdb has only the in-frame clones, and not every one. The repertoire holds hundreds of thousands of clones, with about 90% as singletons. The CDR3 covers 15 residues. Germline V gene data show CDR1 as LNHDA and CDR2 as SQIVND (reference sequence). V shed 2 bases, J shed 7 bases, and the junction held 2 bases outside the gene matches. The TCR comes from a man aged 55 to 69 with COVID-19, enrolled during active disease. The material sequenced was peripheral blood. The chain has TRBV19 and TRBJ1-6; 10 bases line up with TRBD1. Here the CDR3 reads CASSIMGQGNSPLHF. CDR3 DNA: TGTGCCAGTAGTATAATGGGACAGGGGAATTCACCCCTCCACTTT. The full variable domain, its missing parts supplied by reference TRBV19 and TRBJ1-6, is DGGITQSPKYLFRKEGQNVTLSCEQNLNHDAMYWYRQDPGQGLRLIYYSQIVNDFQKGDIAEGYSVSREKKESFPLTVTSAQKNPTAFYLCASSIMGQGNSPLHFGNGTRLTVT.